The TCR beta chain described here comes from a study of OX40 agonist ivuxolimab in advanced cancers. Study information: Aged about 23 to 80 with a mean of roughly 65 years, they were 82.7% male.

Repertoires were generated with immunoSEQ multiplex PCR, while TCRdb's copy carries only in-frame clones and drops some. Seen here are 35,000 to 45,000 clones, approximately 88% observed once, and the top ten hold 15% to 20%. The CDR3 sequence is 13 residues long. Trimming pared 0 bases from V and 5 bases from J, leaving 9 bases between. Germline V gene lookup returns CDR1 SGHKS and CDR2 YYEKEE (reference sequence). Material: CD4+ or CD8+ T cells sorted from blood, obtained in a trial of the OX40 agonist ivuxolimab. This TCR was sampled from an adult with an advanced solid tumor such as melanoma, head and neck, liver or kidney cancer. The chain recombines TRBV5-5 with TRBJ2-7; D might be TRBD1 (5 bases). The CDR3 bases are TGTGCCAGCAGCTTGGAAGGGGTCGACGAGCAGTACTTC. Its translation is CASSLEGVDEQYF.